This TCR beta chain came from a study of T cells after yellow fever vaccination. Study findings and constraints: The appearance of a small share of clonotypes in both CD4 and CD8 compartments was observed.

One entry per CDR3 protein results from TCRdb running MiXCR on the 5' RACE reads. The sample records roughly 160,000 distinct CDR3 sequences, approximately 9.9% being singletons. The sample holds a few counts of this clonotype. What it recognizes is unknown. Per germline, CDR1 MGHRA and CDR2 YSYEKL. V was shortened by 0 bases and J by 9 bases, with 12 bases between the two germline ends. CDR3 length equals 14 residues. The sequencing used CD8+ T cells sorted from PBMCs, collected 45 days after the yellow fever booster vaccination. The rearrangement uses TRBV4-1 and TRBJ2-1; tentative D call: TRBD1 (6 bases). The receptor's source is a man between 18 and 29 years old who received the YFV17D yellow fever vaccine. The CDR3 DNA reads as TGCGCCAGCAGCCAAGACCCTCAGGGGTTTGAGCAGTTCTTC. Protein sequence: CASSQDPQGFEQFF.